This T cell receptor beta chain was captured by sequencing in a study of T cell responses to AZD1222 COVID-19 vaccine. Overall study context: Pooling of second doses given at about 4 or about 12 weeks was done.

V was shortened by 6 bases and J by 7 bases, with 14 bases between the two germline ends. The CDR3 runs 13 residues. Some clones are missing from TCRdb's copy, which holds only in-frame ones; the method was immunoSEQ multiplex PCR. This sample yields fewer than 200,000 clones, of which more than 90% are seen a single time; 1.6% belongs to the top ten. The chain uses TRBV12-3 or TRBV12-4 and TRBJ2-3; possibly TRBD2 for D (6 bases). The clonotype comes from an adult in good health. This material consisted of peripheral blood, taken on day 0 of AZD1222 vaccination. DNA for the CDR3: TGTGCCAGCAGCCCTTCGGGGAGGAATACGCAGTATTTT. The encoded protein is CASSPSGRNTQYF.